This T cell receptor (beta chain) was sequenced for a study of blood T cell repertoires in COVID-19. Study as a whole: Acute and convalescent COVID-19 samples came from the United States, Italy and Spain. Nucleic acid was either cDNA or gDNA, and it came from T cells, B-cell-depleted T cells, or PBMCs.

The authors' processing: Amplification with reference gene primers provided the estimates of nucleated cell counts. TCRdb keeps only in-frame clones here, not all; method: immunoSEQ multiplex PCR. Clone size and the V and J calls come from that table; the DNA yielded D and trimming. This table holds roughly 200,000 clones, about 88% found once. V was cut by 5 bases and J by 8 bases, with 12 bases left in between. Germline values: CDR1 MDHEN, CDR2 SYDVKM. There are 12 residues in the CDR3. The chain carries TRBV28 and TRBJ1-1, with D tentatively TRBD1 (6 bases). This receptor was obtained from a man in his 70s with acute or convalescent COVID-19. The sequenced material came from peripheral blood. CDR3 in amino acids: CASSPGQREAFF. The CDR3 DNA reads as TGTGCCAGCAGTCCAGGACAGAGGGAAGCTTTCTTT.